The 19 T cell receptor beta chains listed next were all sequenced from one sample in a study of cytomegalovirus exposure and HLA in healthy donors. The protocol was immunoSEQ multiplex PCR, while the TCRdb copy is restricted to in-frame clones and leaves out a portion. The repertoire holds more than 65,000 clones, more than 85% seen once, with about 0.61% in the top ten. The sequenced sample was PBMCs. The receptors come from a man between 18 and 35 years old in good health and CMV-seronegative.

The V and J genes are TRBV9 and TRBJ2-7; 7 nucleotides line up with TRBD2. The ends lost 3 bases at V and 0 bases at J; junction bases unmatched: 9. The CDR3 has 16 residues. CDR1 is SGDLS, CDR2 YYNGEE, per germline. The DNA for the CDR3 is TGTGCCAGCAGCGGGCATAGCGGGTCCAGCTCCTACGAGCAGTACTTC. Translation gives CASSGHSGSSSYEQYF.

This chain links TRBV6-1 with TRBJ2-3; tentative D call: TRBD1 (6 bases). V lost 6 bases to trimming and J lost 1 base, with 8 bases between them. This CDR3 comprises 13 residues. From germline, CDR1 is MNHNS and CDR2 SASEGT. CDR3 DNA sequence: TGTGCCAGCAGGCGACAGGGCACAGATACGCAGTATTTT. Translating gives CASRRQGTDTQYF.

The gene calls are TRBV19 and TRBJ1-2; 8 bases are a match to TRBD1. Per the germline V gene, CDR1 is LNHDA and CDR2 is SQIVND (reference sequence). V lost 9 bases and J lost 2; bases outside the gene matches: 5. There are 13 residues in the CDR3. CDR3 nucleotides: TGTGCCAGCTATCGGACAGGGAACTATGGCTACACCTTC. It yields the protein CASYRTGNYGYTF.

The J gene is TRBJ2-3, the V gene TRBV29-1; D is ambiguous. The length of the CDR3 is 15 residues. Germline V gene sequence: CDR1 SQVTM, CDR2 ANQGSEA. Trimming took off 2 bases at V and 5 bases at J, with 17 bases between the two ends. CDR3 residues: CSVESMGSLRDTQYF. DNA of the CDR3: TGCAGCGTTGAAAGTATGGGCAGCTTAAGAGATACGCAGTATTTT.

V usage is TRBV5-6 and J usage is TRBJ1-2, with D unresolved. The CDR3 has 16 residues. Per germline, CDR1 SGHDT and CDR2 YYEEEE. V lost 5 bases, J lost 3 bases, and 20 bases lay in between. CDR3 amino acids: CASSPLETGSDYGYTF. The CDR3 coding sequence is TGTGCCAGCAGTCCCTTGGAAACGGGTAGTGACTATGGCTACACCTTC.

The chain uses TRBV7-3 and TRBJ2-1; D possibly corresponds to TRBD2 (5 bases). The CDR3 is 18 amino acids. Trimming pared 2 bases from V and 0 bases from J, leaving 17 bases between. The germline V gene has CDR1 SGHTA and CDR2 FQGTGA. The CDR3 DNA sequence: TGTGCCAGCAGCTTACAGCTAGGCGGGCCGGCCTCCTACAATGAGCAGTTCTTC. Residues: CASSLQLGGPASYNEQFF. The full variable domain, completed using reference TRBV7-3 and TRBJ2-1, is GAGVSQTPSNKVTEKGKYVELRCDPISGHTALYWYRQSLGQGPEFLIYFQGTGAADDSGLPNDRFFAVRPEGSVSTLKIQRTERGDSAVYLCASSLQLGGPASYNEQFFGPGTRLTVL.

The rearrangement joins TRBV11-3 to TRBJ1-6; D uncertain. The CDR3 consists of 13 residues. Trimming took 5 bases from V and 9 from J, leaving 11 bases between them. Germline assignment: CDR1 SGHNT and CDR2 YENEEA. The CDR3 DNA is TGTGCCAGCAGCGAAACTCTCATTTCACCCCTCCACTTT. Its translation: CASSETLISPLHF.

The rearrangement links TRBV4-1 to TRBJ1-1, with 9 bases aligning to TRBD1. CDR1 is MGHRA, CDR2 YSYEKL, per germline. Trimming took 0 bases from V and 11 from J; bases not matched to a gene: 7. CDR3 length equals 14 residues. CDR3 DNA: TGCGCCAGCAGCCAAGATAGGGACAGGGATCGTGCTTTCTTT. Its translation: CASSQDRDRDRAFF.

The CDR3 nucleotides are TGTGCCAGCAGCTTAGCGGGGGGAGTTGAAAAACTGTTTTTT. It yields the protein CASSLAGGVEKLFF. J is TRBJ1-4 and V is TRBV7-2, with D perhaps TRBD1 (5 bases). There are 14 residues in the CDR3. Germline values: CDR1 SGHTA, CDR2 FQGNSA. Trimming removed 0 bases at V and 7 bases at J, with 9 bases between.

The J gene is TRBJ1-2, the V gene TRBV7-9, with 7 positions matching TRBD1. After removal of 3 bases from V and 2 bases from J, the junction contained 3 bases not matched to a gene. Germline-derived CDR1 and CDR2 are SEHNR and FQNEAQ (reference sequence). This CDR3 is built from 14 residues. The CDR3 nucleotides read TGTGCCAGCAGCTTCTCGACAGGGAACTATGGCTACACCTTC. It codes for CASSFSTGNYGYTF.

The gene calls are TRBV4-2 and TRBJ2-5; tentatively, D is TRBD2 (6 bases). Trimming took 3 bases from V and 6 from J, leaving 8 bases between them. The germline V gene encodes CDR1 LGHNA and CDR2 YNFKEQ. The CDR3 contains 12 residues. The CDR3 DNA reads as TGTGCCAGCAGCCAGGAGGGAAAGACCCAGTACTTC. Translated, it gives CASSQEGKTQYF.

V is TRBV4-1 and J is TRBJ1-2; perhaps TRBD1 as D (6 bases). The CDR3 extends over 14 amino acids. The V end was cut by 5 bases, the J end by 3 bases, with 13 bases between. Germline V gene sequence: CDR1 MGHRA, CDR2 YSYEKL. The CDR3 protein is CASSSTGQHYGYTF. The CDR3 nucleotides read TGCGCCAGCAGCTCCACAGGGCAGCACTATGGCTACACCTTC.

This clone is a singleton in its sample. The chain is built from TRBV7-3 and TRBJ1-5; D gene ambiguous. Germline CDR1 SGHTA, CDR2 FQGTGA. The V end lost 5 bases, the J end lost 6 bases, and 11 bases lay between the germline ends. This CDR3 is built from 13 residues. In nucleotides, the CDR3 is TGTGCCAGCAGCCGTAGCCCTGGTCAGCCCCAGCATTTT. This translates into CASSRSPGQPQHF.

This rearrangement joins TRBV7-2 to TRBJ2-1, with TRBD2 identical over 9 bases. This CDR3 is built from 19 residues. The V and J ends lost 5 bases and 0 bases, in that order; junction bases with no gene match: 14. CDR1 is SGHTA, CDR2 FQGNSA, per germline. CDR3 amino acids: CASSPDIRAGGNSYNEQFF. The DNA of the CDR3 is TGTGCCAGCAGCCCCGATATAAGAGCGGGAGGAAACTCCTACAATGAGCAGTTCTTC.

As regards this clone: Within the sample, other DNA sequences also encode this same CDR3. The gene calls are TRBV5-1 and TRBJ1-1; TRBD1 agrees at 7 bases. Trimming at V came to 1 base and at J to 1 base, leaving 4 bases not matched to a gene. This CDR3 is built from 15 residues. CDR1 SGHRS and CDR2 YFSETQ come from the germline V gene. DNA of the CDR3: TGCGCCAGCAGCTTGCGACAGGGTGGGAACACTGAAGCTTTCTTT. Translated: CASSLRQGGNTEAFF.

The chain joins TRBV10-3 to TRBJ2-3; weak D call: TRBD1 (5 bases). The length of the CDR3 is 14 residues. Trimming removed 0 bases from V and 6 bases from J, with 10 bases in between. Germline assignment: CDR1 ENHRY and CDR2 SYGVKD. CDR3 DNA sequence: TGTGCCATCAGTGAGTCGCAGGGTTGGGATACGCAGTATTTT. Translating gives CAISESQGWDTQYF.

The chain employs TRBV11-2 and TRBJ2-1; no clear D. CDR3 length: 13 residues. V was trimmed by 5 bases and J by 5 bases, leaving 10 bases between them. CDR1 SGHAT and CDR2 FQNNGV come from the germline V gene. CDR3 nucleotides: TGTGCCAGCAGCCCAACAGCAAACAATGAGCAGTTCTTC. It is translated as CASSPTANNEQFF. Filled out from reference TRBV11-2 and TRBJ2-1, the complete variable domain reads EAGVAQSPRYKIIEKRQSVAFWCNPISGHATLYWYQQILGQGPKLLIQFQNNGVVDDSQLPKDRFSAERLKGVDSTLKIQPAKLEDSAVYLCASSPTANNEQFFGPGTRLTVL.

The V call is TRBV21-1, the J call TRBJ1-6. TRBV21-1 is marked as a pseudogene. The CDR3 sequence is 16 residues long. The CDR3 reads CASSKEPGSGGSPLHF. The CDR3 nucleotides are TGTGCCAGCAGCAAAGAGCCGGGGTCGGGGGGTTCACCCCTCCACTTT.

This clone appeared a single time. V gene TRBV19 combines with J gene TRBJ1-6, with D possibly TRBD1 on 5 matching bases. Trimming took 6 bases from V and 4 from J, leaving 13 bases between them. This CDR3 is built from 15 residues. Germline assignment: CDR1 LNHDA and CDR2 SQIVND (reference sequence). Written as DNA, the CDR3 is TGTGCCAGTAGCCGGGGCGGGGATTATAATTCACCCCTCCACTTT. It is translated as CASSRGGDYNSPLHF.